This T cell receptor delta chain was captured by sequencing in a study of human gamma delta and Vdelta1 T cells. General study findings and limits: Delta One T cells were reportedly polyclonal and broadly cytotoxic against acute myeloid leukemia.

Germline V CDR1 and CDR2: TSWWSYY, QGS. V lost 3 bases and J lost 5; bases outside the gene matches: 24. The CDR3 has 21 amino acids. As for this clone: Its matching antigen is unknown.

TCRdb re-called clones from the PCR reads using CATT. The table has about 6,300 delta-chain clones, 40% to 50% seen once; the top ten hold roughly 9%. The TCR sequence derives from a human donor in good health. V is TRDV1 and J is TRDJ1, with 10 positions matching TRDD3. Sequencing was done on a sample of Vdelta1 gamma-delta T cells from blood grown in culture (DOT cells). This CDR3 is CALGDPTKSSWVLGDWDKLIF. The CDR3 DNA sequence: TGTGCTCTTGGGGACCCCACTAAATCTTCCTGGGTACTGGGGGATTGGGATAAACTCATCTTT.